This paragraph covers one TCR beta chain sequence. This clonotype was observed at least ten times. Its antigen is not yet known. It has no much larger one-base neighbor in the sample; base qualities were not kept. This sample was taken from a study of early T cells in non-severe SARS-CoV-2 infection (dated by TCRdb to 2020 to 2022). Some background on the complete study: TCR sequencing used bulk RNA from unsorted whole blood, so alpha and beta chains could not be paired.

Study-wide findings and limitations: VDJdb matching was skewed toward anti-spike CD8 responses and likely underestimated virus-specific expansions, missing private and CD4 specificities.

The library was prepared using 5' RACE. Sequenced using a NextSeq 500. Unique molecular identifiers were attached to individual cDNA molecules in the TCR library protocol so that sequencing error and PCR bias could be corrected. Sequencing covered both TCR alpha and beta chains, and within each sample the abundances of alpha and beta sequences were tightly co-correlated. The original pipeline was this. Decombinator V4 was used to perform V gene, J gene and CDR3 annotation of TCR sequences. Expanded TCRs were defined as changing significantly between any two time points under a Poisson model with p below 0.0001. Abundances of TCRs were expressed as counts per million after normalisation to the total number of TCRs sequenced in each sample. TRAV1-2 paired with TRAJ12, TRAJ20 or TRAJ33 defined MAIT TCRs, while TRAV10 paired with TRAJ18 defined iNKT TCRs. VDJdb, accessed 1 November 2021, was searched for CMV, EBV and SARS-CoV-2 annotated TCRs, with TCRs annotated for multiple antigens excluded. TCRdb reprocessing: public reads trimmed at Q25 with fastp, clones called with MiXCR, in-frame beta chains kept. Rows with one shared CDR3 protein collapse into an entry with the most common genes and DNA. The V and J calls here are based on TCRdb, not the publication. This sample is represented by tens of thousands of distinct CDR3 sequences; over 10% of them were singletons. The ten largest clonotypes hold roughly 10% of the sample.

CDR3 length: 14 amino acids, cysteine to phenylalanine. CDR3 DNA is the only sequence kept; it has 42 bases, read in frame from the first base. CDR1 SGHRS and CDR2 YFSETQ were looked up in the germline V gene. V and J are trimmed by 4 bases and 7 bases, and the gene matches miss 11 bases of the junction. Set within a cohort of healthcare workers in London, UK, this nested case-control study involved weekly PCR testing of nasopharyngeal swabs along with blood sampling. Healthcare workers were enrolled in the week of the UK lockdown, from 23 to 31 March 2020, and were followed every week for up to roughly 16 weeks.

Sequenced: whole blood. The chain couples TRBV5-1 to TRBJ2-7, with 7 bases in between that match TRBD1. The receptor comes from an adult who was a healthcare worker with PCR-confirmed SARS-CoV-2 infection or an uninfected control (not recorded which). The CDR3 is CASSTRQGMGEQYF. The nucleotide sequence reads as follows: TGCGCCAGCAGCACCCGACAGGGAATGGGTGAGCAGTACTTC.